This T cell receptor beta chain derives from a study of PD-1 blockade in classical Hodgkin lymphoma. The assay was immunoSEQ multiplex PCR, and TCRdb's table has in-frame clones only and misses some. The top ten clones hold 2.5% to 3.5% of a sample with some 100,000 clones, about nine tenths of them seen once. The CDR3 has 13 residues. Germline V gene sequence: CDR1 LNHDA, CDR2 SQIVND (reference sequence). Trimming cost V 6 bases and J 5 bases, with 11 bases left between them. Each of the patients experienced relapse following autologous stem cell transplantation, and their brentuximab vedotin exposure differed. Complete response, partial response or progressive disease were the best responses.

The chain has TRBV19 and TRBJ1-5; weak D call: TRBD1 (6 bases). The sequence was collected from a human donor with classical Hodgkin lymphoma. Material: peripheral blood mononuclear cells (PBMCs), obtained at baseline. The CDR3 loop is CASRGQNYQPQHF. The CDR3 DNA reads as TGTGCCAGTAGAGGACAGAACTATCAGCCCCAGCATTTT.